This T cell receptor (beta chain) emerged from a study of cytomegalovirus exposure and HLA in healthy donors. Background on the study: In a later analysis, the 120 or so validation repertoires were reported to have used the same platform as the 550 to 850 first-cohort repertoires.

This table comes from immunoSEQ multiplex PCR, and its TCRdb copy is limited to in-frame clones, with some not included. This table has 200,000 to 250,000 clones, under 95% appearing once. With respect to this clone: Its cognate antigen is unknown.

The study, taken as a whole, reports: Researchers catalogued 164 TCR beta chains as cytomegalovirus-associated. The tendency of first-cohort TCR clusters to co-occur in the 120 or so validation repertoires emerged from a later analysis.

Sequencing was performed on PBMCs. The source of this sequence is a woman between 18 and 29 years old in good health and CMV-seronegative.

For the CDR3, the DNA is TGTGCCAGCAGCCAACTGACAGCTAGAGATTATGGCTACACCTTC. This gives the protein CASSQLTARDYGYTF. The J gene is TRBJ1-2, the V gene TRBV6-5; the D gene is possibly TRBD1 (5 bases). V was trimmed by 6 bases and J by 5 bases, leaving 19 bases between them. Germline CDR1 and CDR2: MNHEY and SVGAGI. CDR3 length: 15 amino acids.